This T cell receptor beta chain stems from a study of CD8 T cells in Susac syndrome. Random hexamers primed reverse transcription of about 0.5 to 1 ug RNA. TCRdb recomputed calls from the immunoSEQ multiplex PCR reads with MiXCR, one row per CDR3 protein. The repertoire has around 130,000 distinct CDR3 sequences, under 95% of them found once; the top ten carry over 0.2%. The patients who served as multiple sclerosis controls were treatment-naive and had stable or active relapsing-remitting disease that fulfilled the revised McDonald criteria. In contrast to the negatively isolated CD8+ and CD4+ T cells, TEMRA cells were FACS-enriched. Sequenced sample: CD8+ T cells from PBMCs. The clonotype was recovered from a human donor with multiple sclerosis.

In nucleotides, the CDR3 is TGTGCCAGCAGTGAAGCTTCGGGAGGAGATAACTATGGCTACACCTTC. Its translation: CASSEASGGDNYGYTF. The chain uses TRBV2 and TRBJ1-2, with D unresolved. The CDR3 sequence is 16 residues long. V gave up 0 bases and J gave up 1 base, with 12 bases separating them. Germline V gene lookup returns CDR1 SNHLY and CDR2 FYNNEI.